This T cell receptor beta chain originates from a study of cytomegalovirus exposure and HLA in healthy donors. The CDR3 totals 15 residues. Germline V gene data show CDR1 as SGHRS and CDR2 as YFSETQ. J was trimmed by 3 bases and V by 3 bases; bases with no gene match: 2. Libraries were prepared by immunoSEQ multiplex PCR; TCRdb keeps only in-frame clonotypes and omits some of them. The table includes approximately 220,000 clones, approximately 88% detected once. The donors belonged to the roughly 130-subject validation cohort, separate from the roughly 670-subject first cohort. In this sample, this clone turned up once. Its specificity is unknown. The sample carries other DNA sequences with the same CDR3. General study results and limits: Reportedly, cytomegalovirus status was diagnosed with high sensitivity and specificity. The finding came from a later analysis; first-cohort TCR clusters tended to co-occur in the 95 to 150 validation repertoires. The study recorded 150 to 200 TCR beta chains that were cytomegalovirus-associated.

The TCR comes from a woman under 40 in good health and CMV-seropositive. Sequenced input: PBMCs. The chain uses TRBV5-1 and TRBJ2-1; 11 positions agree with TRBD2. This chain's CDR3 is CASSSGTSGYNEQFF. In DNA, the CDR3 is TGCGCCAGCAGCTCAGGGACTAGCGGCTACAATGAGCAGTTCTTC. Looking up the rest from reference TRBV5-1 and TRBJ2-1 gives the full variable domain: KAGVTQTPRYLIKTRGQQVTLSCSPISGHRSVSWYQQTPGQGLQFLFEYFSETQRNKGNFPGRFSGRQFSNSRSEMNVSTLELGDSALYLCASSSGTSGYNEQFFGPGTRLTVL.